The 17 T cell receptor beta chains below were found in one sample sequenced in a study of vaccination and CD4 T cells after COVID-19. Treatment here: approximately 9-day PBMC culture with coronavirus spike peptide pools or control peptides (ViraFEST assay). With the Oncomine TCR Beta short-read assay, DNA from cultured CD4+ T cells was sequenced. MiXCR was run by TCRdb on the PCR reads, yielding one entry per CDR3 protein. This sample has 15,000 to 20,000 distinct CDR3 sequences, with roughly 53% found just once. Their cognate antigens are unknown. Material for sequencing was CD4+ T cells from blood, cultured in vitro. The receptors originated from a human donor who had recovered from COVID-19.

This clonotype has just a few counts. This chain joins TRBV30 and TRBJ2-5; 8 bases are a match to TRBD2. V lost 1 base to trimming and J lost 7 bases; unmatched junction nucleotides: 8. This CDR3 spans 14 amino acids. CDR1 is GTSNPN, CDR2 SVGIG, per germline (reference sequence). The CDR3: CAWSDSGDRGTQYF. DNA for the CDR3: TGTGCCTGGAGTGATAGCGGGGACCGTGGGACCCAGTACTTC.

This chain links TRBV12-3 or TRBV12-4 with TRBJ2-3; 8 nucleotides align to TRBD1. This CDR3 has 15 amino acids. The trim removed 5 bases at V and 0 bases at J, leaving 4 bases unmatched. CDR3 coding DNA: TGTGCCAGCAGTCGCCGGACAGGGAGCACAGATACGCAGTATTTT. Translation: CASSRRTGSTDTQYF.

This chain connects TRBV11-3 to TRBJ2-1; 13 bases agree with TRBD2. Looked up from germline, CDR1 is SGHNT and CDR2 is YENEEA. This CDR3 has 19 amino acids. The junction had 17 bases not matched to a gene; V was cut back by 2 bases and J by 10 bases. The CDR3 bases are TGTGCCAGCAGCTTATCCGGGGTCGGGACTAGCGGGACCCGGGGGGAGCAGTTCTTC. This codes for CASSLSGVGTSGTRGEQFF.

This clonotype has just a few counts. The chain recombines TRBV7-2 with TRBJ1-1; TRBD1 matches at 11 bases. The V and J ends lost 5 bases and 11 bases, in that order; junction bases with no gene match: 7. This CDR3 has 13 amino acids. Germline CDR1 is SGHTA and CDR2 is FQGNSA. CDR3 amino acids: CASSIGQGAVAFF. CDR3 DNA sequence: TGTGCCAGCAGCATTGGACAGGGGGCGGTCGCTTTCTTT.

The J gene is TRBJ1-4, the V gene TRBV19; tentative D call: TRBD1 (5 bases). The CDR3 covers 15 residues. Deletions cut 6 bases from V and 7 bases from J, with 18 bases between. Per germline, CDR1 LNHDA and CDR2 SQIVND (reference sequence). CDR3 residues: CASRRGPLNREKLFF. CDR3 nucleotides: TGTGCCAGTAGGAGGGGCCCCCTAAACCGTGAAAAACTGTTTTTT.

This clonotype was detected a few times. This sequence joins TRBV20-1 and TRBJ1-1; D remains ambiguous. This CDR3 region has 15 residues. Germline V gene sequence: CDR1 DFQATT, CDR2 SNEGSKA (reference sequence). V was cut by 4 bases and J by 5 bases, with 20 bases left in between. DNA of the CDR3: TGCAGTGCTATAGTTTTGGGCAGCACCTATACTGAAGCTTTCTTT. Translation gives CSAIVLGSTYTEAFF.

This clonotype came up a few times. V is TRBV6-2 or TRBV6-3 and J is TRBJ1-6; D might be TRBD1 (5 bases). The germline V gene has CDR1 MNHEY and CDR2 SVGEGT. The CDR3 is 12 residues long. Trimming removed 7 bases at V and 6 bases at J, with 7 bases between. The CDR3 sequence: CASKQANSPLHF. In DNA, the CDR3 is TGTGCCAGCAAACAGGCTAATTCACCCCTCCACTTT.

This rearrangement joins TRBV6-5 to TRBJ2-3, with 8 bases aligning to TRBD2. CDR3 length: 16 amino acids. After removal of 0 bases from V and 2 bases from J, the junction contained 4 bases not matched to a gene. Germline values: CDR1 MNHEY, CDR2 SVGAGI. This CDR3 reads CASSYSLAGYTDTQYF. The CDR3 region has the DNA TGTGCCAGCAGTTACTCATTAGCGGGATACACAGATACGCAGTATTTT.

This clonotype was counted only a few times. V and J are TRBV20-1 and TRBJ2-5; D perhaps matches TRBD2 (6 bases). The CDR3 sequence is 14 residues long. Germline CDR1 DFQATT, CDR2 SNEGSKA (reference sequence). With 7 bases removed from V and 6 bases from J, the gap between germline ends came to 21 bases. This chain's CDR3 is CSGKDGGIQKTQYF. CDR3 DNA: TGCAGTGGGAAAGACGGAGGGATCCAGAAGACCCAGTACTTC.

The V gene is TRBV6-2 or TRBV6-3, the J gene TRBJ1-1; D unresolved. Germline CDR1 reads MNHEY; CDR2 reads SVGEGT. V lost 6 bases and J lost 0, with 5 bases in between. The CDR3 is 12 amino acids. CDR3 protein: CASRRVNTEAFF. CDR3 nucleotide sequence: TGTGCCAGCAGGAGGGTGAACACTGAAGCTTTCTTT.

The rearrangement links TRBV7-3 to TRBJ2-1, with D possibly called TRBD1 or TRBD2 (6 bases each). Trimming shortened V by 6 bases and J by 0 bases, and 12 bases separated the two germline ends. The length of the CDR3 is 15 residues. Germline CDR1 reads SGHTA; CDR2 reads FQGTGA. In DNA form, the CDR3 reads TGTGCCAGCAGTGGAGGGACAAGCTCCTACAATGAGCAGTTCTTC. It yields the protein CASSGGTSSYNEQFF.

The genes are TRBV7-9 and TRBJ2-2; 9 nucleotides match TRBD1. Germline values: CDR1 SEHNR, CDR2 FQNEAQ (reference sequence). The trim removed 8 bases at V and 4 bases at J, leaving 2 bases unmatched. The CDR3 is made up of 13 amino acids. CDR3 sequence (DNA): TGTGCCAGCGCGACAGGGGGCACCGGGGAGCTGTTTTTT. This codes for CASATGGTGELFF.

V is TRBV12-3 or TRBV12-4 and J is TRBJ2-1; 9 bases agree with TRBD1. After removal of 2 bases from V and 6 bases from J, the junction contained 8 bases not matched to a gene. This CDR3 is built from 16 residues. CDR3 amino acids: CASSLRDRVRGNEQFF. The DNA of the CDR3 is TGTGCCAGCAGTTTAAGGGACAGGGTACGGGGCAATGAGCAGTTCTTC.

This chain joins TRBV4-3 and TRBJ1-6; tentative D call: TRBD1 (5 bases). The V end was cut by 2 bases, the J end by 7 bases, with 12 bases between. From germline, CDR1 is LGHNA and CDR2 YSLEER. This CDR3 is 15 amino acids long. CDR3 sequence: CASSQQRDGNSPLHF. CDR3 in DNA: TGCGCCAGCAGCCAACAACGGGACGGGAATTCACCCCTCCACTTT.

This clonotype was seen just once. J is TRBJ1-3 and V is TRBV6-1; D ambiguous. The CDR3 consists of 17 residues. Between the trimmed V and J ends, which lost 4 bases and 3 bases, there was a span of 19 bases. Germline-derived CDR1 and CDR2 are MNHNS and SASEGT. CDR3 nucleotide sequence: TGTGCCAGCAGTGTGGCGGGGAGGGCGGACTTTGGAAACACCATATATTTT. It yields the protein CASSVAGRADFGNTIYF.

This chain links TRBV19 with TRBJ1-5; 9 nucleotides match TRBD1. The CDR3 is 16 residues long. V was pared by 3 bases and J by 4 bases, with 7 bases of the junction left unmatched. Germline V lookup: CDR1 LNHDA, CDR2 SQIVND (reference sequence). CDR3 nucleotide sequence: TGTGCCAGTAGTATCGGACAGGGGAGTTTTAATCAGCCCCAGCATTTT. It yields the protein CASSIGQGSFNQPQHF.

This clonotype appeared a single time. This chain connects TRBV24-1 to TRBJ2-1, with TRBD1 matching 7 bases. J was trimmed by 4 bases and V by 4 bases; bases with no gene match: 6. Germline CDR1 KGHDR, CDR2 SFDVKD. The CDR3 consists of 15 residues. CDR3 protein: CATSDADRIYNEQFF. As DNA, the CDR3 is TGTGCCACCAGTGACGCGGACAGGATTTACAATGAGCAGTTCTTC.